These 32 T cell receptor beta chains came from one sample sequenced in a study of blood T cells in healthy people across ages. The authors ran a second PCR of about 7 to 11 cycles using a sample-barcoded 5' primer and a J-beta primer mix. TCRdb reprocessed the 5' RACE reads via MiXCR and lists one record per CDR3 protein. The sample comprises more than 1,400,000 distinct CDR3 sequences, around 42% of which are singletons, and roughly 7.9% rests with the top ten. Sequences were obtained from blood. The receptors shown here come from a woman aged 18-35 years in good health.

V is TRBV25-1 and J is TRBJ1-1; 8 bases are a match to TRBD1. Germline trimming cut 6 bases from V and 11 bases from J; bases unmatched to any gene: 5. CDR1 is MGHDK and CDR2 is SYGVNS in the germline V gene. CDR3 length equals 11 residues. This CDR3 is CASSTGGAAFF. The CDR3 DNA sequence: TGTGCCAGCAGCACAGGGGGTGCGGCTTTCTTT.

A single count supports this clonotype. This rearrangement joins TRBV14 to TRBJ1-5, with 8 bases lining up with TRBD1. The V gene end was trimmed by 1 base and the J gene end by 1 base; junction bases not matched to a gene: 6. The CDR3 is 17 residues long. From germline, CDR1 is SGHDN and CDR2 FVKESK. CDR3 region: CASSQGYQGASNQPQHF. DNA for the CDR3: TGTGCCAGCAGCCAAGGCTATCAGGGGGCGAGCAATCAGCCCCAGCATTTT.

The rearrangement joins TRBV4-2 to TRBJ2-1, with D unresolved. Trimming shortened V by 0 bases and J by 2 bases, and 8 bases separated the two germline ends. This CDR3 contains 15 residues. The germline V gene encodes CDR1 LGHNA and CDR2 YNFKEQ. The CDR3 reads CASSQDAETYNEQFF. As DNA, the CDR3 is TGTGCCAGCAGCCAAGATGCGGAAACCTACAATGAGCAGTTCTTC.

The J gene is TRBJ1-5, the V gene TRBV3-1; D call uncertain. The V and J ends lost 3 bases and 0 bases respectively, with 9 bases between them. CDR1 LGHDT and CDR2 YNNKEL come from the germline V gene (reference sequence). The CDR3 is 15 amino acids. The CDR3 coding sequence is TGTGCCAGCAGCCATGGATCCTATAGCAATCAGCCCCAGCATTTT. This translates into CASSHGSYSNQPQHF.

The V gene is TRBV5-5, the J gene TRBJ1-2; D not certain. The CDR3 length is 15 residues. In germline, CDR1 is SGHKS, CDR2 YYEKEE (reference sequence). Between the trimmed V and J ends, which lost 4 bases and 0 bases, there was a span of 13 bases. The CDR3 spells CASSPTPSSNYGYTF. CDR3 DNA sequence: TGTGCCAGCAGCCCAACCCCCAGCTCTAACTATGGCTACACCTTC.

The sample holds many counts of this clonotype. The rearrangement joins TRBV6-5 to TRBJ1-2; maybe TRBD1 (5 bases). The CDR3 runs 13 residues. Germline assignment: CDR1 MNHEY and CDR2 SVGAGI. The germline V and J ends were trimmed by 2 bases and 3 bases, with 7 bases remaining between them. For the CDR3, the DNA is TGTGCCAGCAGTTACGGAGGGGACTATGGCTACACCTTC. Its protein is CASSYGGDYGYTF.

The chain recombines TRBV10-3 with TRBJ2-3; no clear D gene. CDR3 length equals 13 residues. Germline V CDR1 and CDR2: ENHRY, SYGVKD. V lost 3 bases to trimming and J lost 5 bases, with 9 bases between them. CDR3: CAISDRHIDTQYF. The CDR3 coding sequence is TGTGCCATCAGTGACAGACACATAGATACGCAGTATTTT.

As regards this clonotype: The junction departs from the called germline gene at one end, perhaps through a read error. The V and J genes are TRBV20-1 and TRBJ2-5; D ambiguous. This CDR3 is built from 13 residues. Germline V CDR1 and CDR2: DFQATT, SNEGSKA (reference sequence). For the CDR3, the DNA is TGCGGTGCCTTATATGGATCCCAAGAGACCCAGTACTTC. Its protein product is CGALYGSQETQYF.

The rearrangement joins TRBV4-1 to TRBJ1-3; the D is unclear. Germline assignment: CDR1 MGHRA and CDR2 YSYEKL. The CDR3 spans 18 residues. Trimming stripped 0 bases from V and 2 bases from J, with 17 bases between. CDR3 loop: CASSQDWVAGGPGNTIYF. In nucleotides, the CDR3 is TGCGCCAGCAGCCAAGATTGGGTCGCGGGCGGTCCTGGAAACACCATATATTTT.

This clonotype turned up a few times. The chain has TRBV29-1 and TRBJ2-6; a possible D gene is TRBD1 (6 bases). Germline V gene data show CDR1 as SQVTM and CDR2 as ANQGSEA. The CDR3 consists of 16 residues. DNA of the CDR3: TGCATCGTACGGGACACGGATGACTCTGGGGCCAACGTCCTGACTTTC. Translated, it gives CIVRDTDDSGANVLTF.

The chain recombines TRBV10-3 with TRBJ1-1; D ambiguous. The CDR3 covers 13 residues. Germline V lookup: CDR1 ENHRY, CDR2 SYGVKD. V lost 11 bases and J lost 1, with 14 bases in between. The CDR3 nucleotides read TGTGCCTGCCATGGGGTAACGAACACTGAAGCTTTCTTT. Its protein is CACHGVTNTEAFF.

The chain is built from TRBV6-5 and TRBJ1-2, with D perhaps matching TRBD1 (6 bases). With 8 bases removed from V and 6 bases from J, the gap between germline ends came to 13 bases. The CDR3 is made up of 12 amino acids. Looked up from germline, CDR1 is MNHEY and CDR2 is SVGAGI. This CDR3 is CASPTGFDGYTF. The CDR3 DNA reads TGTGCCAGCCCGACAGGATTCGATGGCTACACCTTC.

The rearrangement links TRBV6-1 to TRBJ1-3; D perhaps matches TRBD1 (5 bases). This CDR3 region has 11 residues. V shed 11 bases and J shed 2 bases, with 7 bases lying between them. Germline assignment: CDR1 MNHNS and CDR2 SASEGT. This chain's CDR3 is CAGGAGNTIYF. DNA for the CDR3: TGTGCCGGGGGAGCTGGAAACACCATATATTTT.

The chain links TRBV4-1 to TRBJ2-1; D unresolved. CDR3 length: 15 residues. From germline, CDR1 is MGHRA and CDR2 YSYEKL. V was shortened by 6 bases and J by 0 bases, with 12 bases between the two germline ends. The CDR3 DNA reads TGCGCCAGCAGGTCGGCCGTAGGCTCCTACAATGAGCAGTTCTTC. Translation gives CASRSAVGSYNEQFF.

V is TRBV11-2 and J is TRBJ1-5; D unresolved. With 1 base removed from V and 0 bases from J, the gap between germline ends came to 10 bases. From germline, CDR1 is SGHAT and CDR2 FQNNGV. The CDR3 contains 16 residues. DNA for the CDR3: TGTGCCAGCAGCTTAGGGGCAGGTTATAGCAATCAGCCCCAGCATTTT. This translates into CASSLGAGYSNQPQHF.

This chain uses TRBV29-1 with TRBJ2-3; 12 bases are shared with TRBD2. The CDR3 spans 12 residues. The V segment lost 7 bases and the J segment 6 bases; nucleotides outside the gene matches: 2. Germline CDR1 and CDR2: SQVTM and ANQGSEA. CDR3: CSGLAGADTQYF. The CDR3 nucleotides are TGCAGCGGACTAGCGGGGGCGGATACGCAGTATTTT.

This clonotype was counted a few times. J is TRBJ2-4 and V is TRBV20-1, with no clear D. The CDR3 runs to 13 residues. The V gene's germline CDR1 is DFQATT and CDR2 SNEGSKA (reference sequence). V lost 1 base and J 2 bases, leaving 6 bases between the germline ends. The CDR3 DNA is TGCAGTGCTAGAGCGATAACCAAAAACATTCAGTACTTC. Protein sequence: CSARAITKNIQYF.

This clonotype was seen more than once but under ten times. Since a much larger clone is just one base distant, this may be a read error. The rearrangement uses TRBV28 and TRBJ1-1; 8 positions match TRBD1. CDR1 is MDHEN and CDR2 is SYDVKM in the germline V gene. This CDR3 contains 14 residues. The V segment lost 4 bases and the J segment 1 base; nucleotides outside the gene matches: 2. The CDR3 DNA is TGTGCCAGCAGTTGGGGACAGGCGAACACTGAAGCTTTCTTT. It specifies CASSWGQANTEAFF.

V usage is TRBV5-1 and J usage is TRBJ2-5; possibly TRBD1 or TRBD2 for D (5 bases each). The germline V and J ends were trimmed by 0 bases and 11 bases, with 20 bases remaining between them. The CDR3 sequence is 15 residues long. The germline V gene encodes CDR1 SGHRS and CDR2 YFSETQ. DNA for the CDR3: TGCGCCAGCAGCTTGGTCGGGGACCTCCAGGGTGAGCAGTACTTC. It specifies CASSLVGDLQGEQYF. Full variable domain (rest looked up from reference TRBV5-1 and TRBJ2-5): KAGVTQTPRYLIKTRGQQVTLSCSPISGHRSVSWYQQTPGQGLQFLFEYFSETQRNKGNFPGRFSGRQFSNSRSEMNVSTLELGDSALYLCASSLVGDLQGEQYFGPGTRLLVL.

The chain combines TRBV12-3 or TRBV12-4 with TRBJ2-3; possibly TRBD2 for D (6 bases). The V and J ends lost 6 bases and 14 bases respectively, with 18 bases between them. The CDR3 contains 12 residues. CDR3 in DNA: TGTGCCAGCAGCGTAAGGTCTTCCGGGAGGTATTTT. Its protein product is CASSVRSSGRYF.

V is TRBV7-2 and J is TRBJ2-5, with D unclear. Trimming removed 2 bases from V and 5 bases from J, with 12 bases in between. CDR3 size: 14 residues. Germline-derived CDR1 and CDR2 are SGHTA and FQGNSA. CDR3 region: CASSLSVGTETQYF. For the CDR3, the DNA is TGTGCCAGCAGCTTAAGTGTCGGCACCGAGACCCAGTACTTC.

This clonotype occurred a few times. This CDR3 is CASSPTLNTQYF. The CDR3 nucleotides read TGTGCCAGCAGCCCCACGTTGAATACGCAGTATTTT. The chain joins TRBV7-2 to TRBJ2-3; D is unclear. The CDR3 contains 12 residues. The germline V gene encodes CDR1 SGHTA and CDR2 FQGNSA. Trimming took 5 bases from V and 7 from J, leaving 10 bases between them.

Only a few counts were recorded for this clonotype. This chain joins TRBV12-3 or TRBV12-4 and TRBJ1-5, with D unclear. V was cut by 3 bases and J by 5 bases, with 11 bases left in between. This CDR3 has 14 amino acids. In DNA form, the CDR3 reads TGTGCCAGCAGTTTCGTTGCAAAGGATCAGCCCCAGCATTTT. Translation: CASSFVAKDQPQHF.

This clonotype showed up just a few times. The rearrangement links TRBV29-1 to TRBJ2-5; a weak D match, TRBD1 (6 bases). CDR3 length: 12 amino acids. The V end lost 6 bases, the J end lost 5 bases, and 13 bases lay between the germline ends. Germline lookup yields CDR1 SQVTM and CDR2 ANQGSEA. The CDR3 DNA reads as TGCAGCGTCGCTACAGGGCAGGAGACCCAGTACTTC. Amino acid sequence: CSVATGQETQYF.

This clonotype has ten or more counts. This chain links TRBV4-2 with TRBJ1-2; no clear D gene. This CDR3 is 15 amino acids long. The V end was cut by 0 bases, the J end by 4 bases, with 12 bases between. The germline V gene has CDR1 LGHNA and CDR2 YNFKEQ. The CDR3 nucleotides read TGTGCCAGCAGCCAAGAGGAAGCCGCGGGCTATGGCTACACCTTC. This gives the protein CASSQEEAAGYGYTF.

This rearrangement joins TRBV29-1 to TRBJ2-7; a weak D match, TRBD1 (6 bases). The end of the DNA aligns better with TRBJ2-5, so the J call may be wrong. CDR1 is SQVTM, CDR2 ANQGSEA, per germline. This CDR3 region has 16 residues. DNA of the CDR3: TGCAGCGTTGGAAATGGATCAGGACAGCTACCAGTGACCCAGTACTTC. The encoded protein is CSVGNGSGQLPVTQYF.

This clonotype was counted between two and nine times. This sequence joins TRBV10-3 and TRBJ2-1; the D is unclear. V was pared by 3 bases and J by 10 bases, with 7 bases between. CDR1 is ENHRY, CDR2 SYGVKD, per germline. CDR3 length equals 11 residues. The CDR3 region has the DNA TGTGCCATCAGTGAAGCTTCAGAGCAGTTCTTC. This gives the protein CAISEASEQFF.

This chain joins TRBV29-1 and TRBJ2-5; possible D gene TRBD2, 6 bases. The J call may not be correct, given that the DNA end is closer to TRBJ2-7. Germline V gene lookup returns CDR1 SQVTM and CDR2 ANQGSEA. This CDR3 region has 12 residues. The CDR3 DNA sequence: TGCAGCGTTGGGGACGGGAGATACGAGCAGTACTTC. Protein product: CSVGDGRYEQYF.

To note about this clonotype: This could be a read error, since a much larger clone is one nucleotide away. J is TRBJ2-7 and V is TRBV2; D gene uncertain. The CDR3 loop spans 12 amino acids. CDR1 SNHLY and CDR2 FYNNEI come from the germline V gene. The V and J ends lost 1 base and 11 bases respectively, with 12 bases between them. The CDR3 loop reads CASSEGTDLKYF. As DNA, the CDR3 is TGTGCCAGCAGTGAAGGGACGGACCTTAAGTACTTC.

This clonotype has a handful of counts. This chain connects TRBV4-1 to TRBJ1-5, with D unresolved. The germline gives CDR1 MGHRA, CDR2 YSYEKL. The CDR3 has 13 residues. Trimming shortened V by 3 bases and J by 7 bases, and 10 bases separated the two germline ends. CDR3 bases: TGCGCCAGCAGCCAGGCCCTAGGACAGCCCCAGCATTTT. This codes for CASSQALGQPQHF.

The CDR3 protein is CASSDTGGYGDTF. The CDR3 region has the DNA TGCGCCAGCAGCGATACAGGGGGCTACGGCGACACCTTC. The J gene is TRBJ1-2, the V gene TRBV5-1; TRBD1 matches at 9 bases. This CDR3 contains 13 residues. CDR1 is SGHRS and CDR2 is YFSETQ in the germline V gene. Losses at the gene ends were 4 bases for V and 12 bases for J; bases not matched to a gene: 10.

The CDR3: CASSLTAHSYKEQYF. The CDR3 nucleotides are TGTGCCAGCAGTTTGACAGCGCACTCCTACAAGGAGCAGTACTTC. The chain has TRBV28 and TRBJ2-1; tentatively, D is TRBD1 (5 bases). Near its end, the DNA agrees better with TRBJ2-7, so the J call may be wrong. Germline-derived CDR1 and CDR2 are MDHEN and SYDVKM. This CDR3 has 15 amino acids.